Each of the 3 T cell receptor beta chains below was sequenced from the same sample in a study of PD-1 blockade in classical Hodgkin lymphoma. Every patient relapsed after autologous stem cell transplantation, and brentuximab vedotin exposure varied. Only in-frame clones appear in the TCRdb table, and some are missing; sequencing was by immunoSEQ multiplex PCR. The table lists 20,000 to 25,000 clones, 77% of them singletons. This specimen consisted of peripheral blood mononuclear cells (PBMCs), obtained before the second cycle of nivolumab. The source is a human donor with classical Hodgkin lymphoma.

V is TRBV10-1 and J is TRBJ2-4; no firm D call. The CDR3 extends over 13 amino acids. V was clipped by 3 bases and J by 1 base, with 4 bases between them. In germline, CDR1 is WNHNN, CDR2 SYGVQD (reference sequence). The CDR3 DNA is TGCGCCAGCAGTGACGGGGCCAAAAACATTCAGTACTTC. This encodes CASSDGAKNIQYF.

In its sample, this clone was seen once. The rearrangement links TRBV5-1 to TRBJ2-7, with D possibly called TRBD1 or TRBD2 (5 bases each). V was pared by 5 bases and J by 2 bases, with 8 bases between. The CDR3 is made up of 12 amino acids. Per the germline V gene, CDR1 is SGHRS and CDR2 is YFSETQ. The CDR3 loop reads CASRGDTYEQYF. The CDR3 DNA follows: TGCGCCAGCAGGGGGGATACCTACGAGCAGTACTTC.

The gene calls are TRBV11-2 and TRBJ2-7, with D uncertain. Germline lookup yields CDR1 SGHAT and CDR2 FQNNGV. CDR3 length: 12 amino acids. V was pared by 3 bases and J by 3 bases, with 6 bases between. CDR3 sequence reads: CASSFNNYEQYF. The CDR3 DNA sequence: TGTGCCAGCAGCTTCAACAACTACGAGCAGTACTTC.